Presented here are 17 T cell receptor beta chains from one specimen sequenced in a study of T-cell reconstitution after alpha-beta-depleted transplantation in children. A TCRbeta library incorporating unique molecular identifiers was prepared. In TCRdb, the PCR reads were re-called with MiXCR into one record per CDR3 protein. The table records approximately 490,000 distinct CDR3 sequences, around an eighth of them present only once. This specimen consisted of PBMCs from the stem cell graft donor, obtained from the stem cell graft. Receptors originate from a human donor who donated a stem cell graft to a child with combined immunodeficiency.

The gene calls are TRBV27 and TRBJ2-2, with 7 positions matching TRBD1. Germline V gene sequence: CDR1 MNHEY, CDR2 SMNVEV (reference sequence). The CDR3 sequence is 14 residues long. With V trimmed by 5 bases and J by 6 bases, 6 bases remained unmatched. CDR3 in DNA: TGTGCCAGCAGTCCCAGACAGGGAGCCGGGGAGCTGTTTTTT. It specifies CASSPRQGAGELFF.

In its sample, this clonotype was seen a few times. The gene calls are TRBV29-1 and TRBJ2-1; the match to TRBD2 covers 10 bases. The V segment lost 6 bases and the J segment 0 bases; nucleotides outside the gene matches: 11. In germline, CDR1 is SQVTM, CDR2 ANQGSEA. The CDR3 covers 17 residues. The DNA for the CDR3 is TGCAGCGTGGGCCTAACGGCTAGCGGGAGCTCCTACAATGAGCAGTTCTTC. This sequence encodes CSVGLTASGSSYNEQFF.

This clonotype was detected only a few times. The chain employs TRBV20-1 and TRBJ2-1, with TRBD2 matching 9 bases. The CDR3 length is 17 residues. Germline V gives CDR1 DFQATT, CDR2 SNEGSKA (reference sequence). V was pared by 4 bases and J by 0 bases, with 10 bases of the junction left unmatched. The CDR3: CSAKKREALRSYNEQFF. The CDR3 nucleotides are TGCAGTGCTAAAAAGCGGGAGGCCCTCCGCTCCTACAATGAGCAGTTCTTC.

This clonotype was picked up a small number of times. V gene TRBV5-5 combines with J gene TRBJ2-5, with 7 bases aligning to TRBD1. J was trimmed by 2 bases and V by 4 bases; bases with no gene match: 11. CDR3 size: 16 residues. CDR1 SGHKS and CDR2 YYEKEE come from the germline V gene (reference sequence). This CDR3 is CASSLRQGQGQETQYF. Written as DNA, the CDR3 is TGTGCCAGCAGCCTCAGACAGGGACAAGGGCAAGAGACCCAGTACTTC.

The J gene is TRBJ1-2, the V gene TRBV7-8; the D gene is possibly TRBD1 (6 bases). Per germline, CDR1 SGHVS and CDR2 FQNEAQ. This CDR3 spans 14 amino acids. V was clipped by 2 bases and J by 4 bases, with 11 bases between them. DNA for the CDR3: TGTGCCAGCAGCTTAAGGGGGGGCCCCTATGGCTACACCTTC. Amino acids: CASSLRGGPYGYTF.

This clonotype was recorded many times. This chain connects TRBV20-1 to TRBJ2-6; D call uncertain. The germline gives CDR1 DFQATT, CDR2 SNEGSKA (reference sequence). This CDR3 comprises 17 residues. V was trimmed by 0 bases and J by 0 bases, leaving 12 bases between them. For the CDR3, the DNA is TGCAGTGCTAGAGATCCGGCCACCAGCTCTGGGGCCAACGTCCTGACTTTC. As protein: CSARDPATSSGANVLTF.

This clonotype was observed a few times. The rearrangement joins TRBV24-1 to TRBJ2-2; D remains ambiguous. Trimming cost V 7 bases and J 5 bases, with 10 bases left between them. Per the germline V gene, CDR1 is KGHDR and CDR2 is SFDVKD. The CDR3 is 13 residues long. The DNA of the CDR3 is TGTGCCACCAGCCAGAAAAGGACCGGGGAGCTGTTTTTT. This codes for CATSQKRTGELFF.

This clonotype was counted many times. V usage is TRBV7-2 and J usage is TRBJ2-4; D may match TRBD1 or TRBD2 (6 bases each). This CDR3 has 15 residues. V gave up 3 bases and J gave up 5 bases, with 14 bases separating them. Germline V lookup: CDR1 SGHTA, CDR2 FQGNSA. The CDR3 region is CASSFRGLGENIQYF. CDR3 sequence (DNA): TGTGCCAGCAGCTTCAGGGGACTCGGTGAAAACATTCAGTACTTC.

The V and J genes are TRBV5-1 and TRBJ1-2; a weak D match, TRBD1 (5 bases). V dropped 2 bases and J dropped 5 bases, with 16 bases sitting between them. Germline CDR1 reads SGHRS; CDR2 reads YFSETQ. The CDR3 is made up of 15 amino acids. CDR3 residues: CASSLGVKERYGYTF. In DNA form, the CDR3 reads TGCGCCAGCAGCTTAGGGGTAAAGGAACGGTATGGCTACACCTTC.

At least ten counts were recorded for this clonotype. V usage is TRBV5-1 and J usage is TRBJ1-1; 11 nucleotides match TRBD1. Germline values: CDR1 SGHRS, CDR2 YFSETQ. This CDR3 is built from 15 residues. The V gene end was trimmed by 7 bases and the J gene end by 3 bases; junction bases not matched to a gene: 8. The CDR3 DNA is TGCGCCAGCCATGTTGGGACAGGGGGACACACTGAAGCTTTCTTT. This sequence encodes CASHVGTGGHTEAFF.

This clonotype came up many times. The CDR3 DNA reads TGTGCCAGCAGTTCCACAGGGACCACCGGGGAGCTGTTTTTT. Its protein product is CASSSTGTTGELFF. The V gene is TRBV12-3 or TRBV12-4, the J gene TRBJ2-2, with a weak D call TRBD1 (6 bases). There are 14 residues in the CDR3. V lost 4 bases, J lost 4 bases, and 10 bases lay in between.

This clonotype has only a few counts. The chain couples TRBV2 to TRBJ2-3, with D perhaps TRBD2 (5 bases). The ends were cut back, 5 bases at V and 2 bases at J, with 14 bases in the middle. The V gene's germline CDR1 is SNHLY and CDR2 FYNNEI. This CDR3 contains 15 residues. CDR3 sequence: CASSIGLQVTDTQYF. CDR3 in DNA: TGTGCCAGCAGTATAGGACTTCAAGTCACAGATACGCAGTATTTT.

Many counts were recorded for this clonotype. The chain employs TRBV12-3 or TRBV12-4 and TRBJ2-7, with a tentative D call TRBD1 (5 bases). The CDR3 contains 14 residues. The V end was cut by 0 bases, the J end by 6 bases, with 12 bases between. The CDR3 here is CASSLAWQGSEQYF. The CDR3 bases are TGTGCCAGCAGTTTAGCTTGGCAGGGATCCGAGCAGTACTTC.

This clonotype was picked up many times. For the CDR3, the DNA is TGTGCCAGCAGCTTGGTAGGACTAAAGACCGGGGAGCTGTTTTTT. Protein product: CASSLVGLKTGELFF. The chain combines TRBV5-5 with TRBJ2-2, with a possible D match to TRBD2 (6 bases). V lost 0 bases and J 5 bases, leaving 11 bases between the germline ends. This CDR3 comprises 15 residues. Germline V CDR1 and CDR2: SGHKS, YYEKEE (reference sequence). Combining the CDR3 with reference TRBV5-5 and TRBJ2-2 gives the whole variable domain DAGVTQSPTHLIKTRGQQVTLRCSPISGHKSVSWYQQVLGQGPQFIFQYYEKEERGRGNFPDRFSARQFPNYSSELNVNALLLGDSALYLCASSLVGLKTGELFFGEGSRLTVL.

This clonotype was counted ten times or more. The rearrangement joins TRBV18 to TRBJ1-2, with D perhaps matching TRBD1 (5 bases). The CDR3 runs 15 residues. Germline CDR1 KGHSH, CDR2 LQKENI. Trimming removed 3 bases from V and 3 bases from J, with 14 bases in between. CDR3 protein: CASSPTTEAYYGYTF. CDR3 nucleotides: TGTGCCAGCTCACCGACGACAGAGGCTTACTATGGCTACACCTTC.

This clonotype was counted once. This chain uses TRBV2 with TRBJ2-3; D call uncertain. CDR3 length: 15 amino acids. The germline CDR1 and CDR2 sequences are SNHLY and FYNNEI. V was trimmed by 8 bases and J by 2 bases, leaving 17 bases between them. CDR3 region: CASLAPGRLTDTQYF. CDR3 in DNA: TGTGCCAGCTTGGCCCCCGGGCGTCTCACAGATACGCAGTATTTT.

The DNA of the CDR3 is TGTGCCAGCAGGGGGACGGCGCCCTACGAGCAGTACTTC. Protein: CASRGTAPYEQYF. This chain uses TRBV6-5 with TRBJ2-7; D tentatively reads TRBD1 or TRBD2 (5 bases each). The CDR3 consists of 13 residues. Trimming removed 6 bases at V and 2 bases at J, with 11 bases between. Germline V lookup: CDR1 MNHEY, CDR2 SVGAGI.